This T cell receptor (beta chain) appears in the sequencing data of a study of T cell responses to AZD1222 COVID-19 vaccine (dated by TCRdb to the early 2020s). For the study in its entirety: A total of about 240 trial participants underwent TCR sequencing, of whom 207 received two doses of AZD1222 and 26 received two doses of the MenACWY control vaccine. Enrollment into the trials was organized by age into subgroups of 18-55, 56-69 and 70-plus years, and those subgroups contained roughly 140, 27 and 60 TCR-sequenced participants, respectively.

About this clone: The antigen this receptor binds is unknown. The sample holds no much larger clone one base away, and base qualities are not on file.

The CDR3 has 15 amino acids, counting the end cysteine and phenylalanine. The CDR3 DNA has 45 bases and is translated from base 1. Based on the germline V gene, the CDR1 and CDR2 sequences are MNHEY and SVGAGI. At the junction V is shortened by 5 bases and J by 0 bases; bases outside the gene matches: 6. What the time point label conveys for this sample: about 28 days (+/-7) after the second vaccine dose. AZD1222 recipients whose second dose came at about 4 weeks and those whose second dose came at about 12 weeks were combined into one group, since spike-specific TCR depth and breadth did not differ between the two schedules. Vaccinee samples came from UK trials COV001 and COV002, including a single-blind randomized controlled phase 2/3 trial of AZD1222 (ChAdOx1 nCoV-19) in healthy adults. For TCRbeta chain sequencing, PBMC samples from trial participants were taken at day 0 and at day 28 after the second dose.

The CDR3 regions of human TCRbeta chains were analyzed by immunosequencing. As for the authors' bioinformatics: Repertoire TCRs were checked for matches against a reference library of SARS-CoV-2-specific TCRs that had been generated using the MIRA antigen-specificity platform. Breadth was defined as the fraction of unique TCRs that were SARS-CoV-2-associated. Depth was defined as the fraction of total T cells that were SARS-CoV-2-associated. Using the MIRA data, each spike-specific TCR was assigned both to the spike region to which the TCR was reactive and to a CD4 or CD8 class. Log10-transformed breadth and depth values were compared by one-way ANOVA with Sidak's multiple comparisons tests. As stored in TCRdb, this immuneACCESS dataset retains in-frame rearrangements with V and J assigned. A fraction of the clones does not appear; measured against another copy, unresolved V genes explain less than half of the discrepancy, and the remainder lacks a known reason. V, J and clone size are taken as reported in that table, and D and trimming were inferred from the DNA itself. The table for this sample lists 79,000 or so clones; approximately 89% of them were counted only once. The top ten hold about 5.2% of the sample.

Paper-wide results and their limitations: Epitopes outside the regions mutated in the B.1.351 and B.1.1.7 variants were reportedly recognized by nearly half of the unique spike-specific TCRs. Because no day 14 peak-response samples were available, the repertoires could be characterized only after the peak T cell response. The vaccine-associated CD4 TCRs covered the entire spike protein, and the dominant responses fell in regions 160-218 and 743-854. Participants were mostly white British, with more females than males. The authors suggested clonal diversity may have been underestimated. Conclusions about previously exposed vaccinees are limited because only six or seven AZD1222 recipients were SARS-CoV-2 seropositive at baseline. The 56-69-year group was small, and its depth increase did not reach significance, likely because of low power. Spike-specific TCR breadth and depth rose significantly after two AZD1222 doses compared with day 0 and with MenACWY recipients.

Specimen: peripheral blood, collected 28 days after the second AZD1222 dose. The receptor comes from an adult who received the AZD1222 COVID-19 vaccine. The chain uses TRBV6-5 and TRBJ1-2; TRBD1 aligns with 7 central bases. This receptor carries the CDR3 CASSRQGSANYGYTF. The nucleotide sequence reads as follows: TGTGCCAGCAGTCGACAGGGAAGTGCTAACTATGGCTACACCTTC.